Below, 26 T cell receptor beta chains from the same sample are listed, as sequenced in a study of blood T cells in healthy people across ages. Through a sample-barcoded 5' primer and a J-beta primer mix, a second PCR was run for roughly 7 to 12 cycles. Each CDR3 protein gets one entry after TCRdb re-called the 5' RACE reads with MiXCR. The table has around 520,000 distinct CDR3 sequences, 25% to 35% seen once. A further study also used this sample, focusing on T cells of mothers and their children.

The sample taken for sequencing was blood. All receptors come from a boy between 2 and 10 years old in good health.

This chain's CDR3 is CSATPRASYEQYF. The CDR3 DNA reads TGCAGTGCAACCCCCCGGGCTTCCTACGAGCAGTACTTC. The chain couples TRBV20-1 to TRBJ2-7, with D unclear. From germline, CDR1 is DFQATT and CDR2 SNEGSKA (reference sequence). Trimming stripped 6 bases from V and 1 base from J, with 13 bases between. CDR3 size: 13 residues.

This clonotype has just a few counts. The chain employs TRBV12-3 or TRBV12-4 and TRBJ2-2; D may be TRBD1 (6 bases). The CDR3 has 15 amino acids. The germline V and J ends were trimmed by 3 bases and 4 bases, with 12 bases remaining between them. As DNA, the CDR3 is TGTGCCAGCAGTTTTTGGCAGGGGTTCACCGGGGAGCTGTTTTTT. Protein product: CASSFWQGFTGELFF.

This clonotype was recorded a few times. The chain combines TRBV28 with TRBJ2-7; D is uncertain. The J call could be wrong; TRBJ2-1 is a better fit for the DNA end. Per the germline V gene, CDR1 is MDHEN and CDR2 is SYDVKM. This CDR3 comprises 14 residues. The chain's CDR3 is CASSPPPGQDEQFF. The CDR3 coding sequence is TGTGCCAGCAGTCCCCCCCCCGGTCAGGATGAGCAGTTCTTC.

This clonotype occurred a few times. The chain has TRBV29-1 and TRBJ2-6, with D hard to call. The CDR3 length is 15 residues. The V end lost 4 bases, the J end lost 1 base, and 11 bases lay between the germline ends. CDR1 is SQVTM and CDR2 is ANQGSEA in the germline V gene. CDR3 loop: CSVGDVGSGANVLTF. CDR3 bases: TGCAGCGTTGGGGATGTTGGGTCTGGGGCCAACGTCCTGACTTTC.

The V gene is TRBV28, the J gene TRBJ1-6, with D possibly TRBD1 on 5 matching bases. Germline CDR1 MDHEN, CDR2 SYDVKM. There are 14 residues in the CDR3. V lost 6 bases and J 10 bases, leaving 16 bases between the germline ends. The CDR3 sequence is CASSQRDRRSPLHF. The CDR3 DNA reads TGTGCCAGCAGCCAACGGGACCGCAGATCACCCCTCCACTTT.

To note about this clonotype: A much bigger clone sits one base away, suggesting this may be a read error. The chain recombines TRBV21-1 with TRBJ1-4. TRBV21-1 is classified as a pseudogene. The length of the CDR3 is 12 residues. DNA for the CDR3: TGTGCCAGCAGCAATCCTAATGAAAAACTGTTTTTT. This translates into CASSNPNEKLFF.

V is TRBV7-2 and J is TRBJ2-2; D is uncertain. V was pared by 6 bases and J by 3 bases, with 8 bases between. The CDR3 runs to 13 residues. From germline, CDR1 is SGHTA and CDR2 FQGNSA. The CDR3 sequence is CASSRLYTGELFF. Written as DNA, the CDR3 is TGTGCCAGCAGTCGACTCTACACCGGGGAGCTGTTTTTT.

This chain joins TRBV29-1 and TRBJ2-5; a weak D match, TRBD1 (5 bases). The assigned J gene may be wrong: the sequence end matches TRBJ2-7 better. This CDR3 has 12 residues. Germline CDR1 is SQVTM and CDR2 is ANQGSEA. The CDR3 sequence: CSVDSRVGEQYF. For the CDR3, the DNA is TGCAGCGTTGATTCCAGGGTCGGCGAGCAGTACTTC.

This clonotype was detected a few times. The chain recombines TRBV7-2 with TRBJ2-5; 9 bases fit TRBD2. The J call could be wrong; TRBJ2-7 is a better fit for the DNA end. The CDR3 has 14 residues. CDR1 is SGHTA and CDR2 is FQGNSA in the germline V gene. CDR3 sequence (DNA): TGTGCCAGCAGCGTTAGCGGGAGTCGCGACGAGCAGTACTTC. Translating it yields CASSVSGSRDEQYF.

The CDR3: CASTLMGIGNQPQYF. DNA of the CDR3: TGTGCCAGCACCCTAATGGGTATAGGCAATCAGCCCCAGTATTTT. The rearrangement uses TRBV12-3 or TRBV12-4 and TRBJ1-5; D not resolved. The end of the DNA aligns better with TRBJ2-3, so the J call may be wrong. The CDR3 runs to 15 residues.

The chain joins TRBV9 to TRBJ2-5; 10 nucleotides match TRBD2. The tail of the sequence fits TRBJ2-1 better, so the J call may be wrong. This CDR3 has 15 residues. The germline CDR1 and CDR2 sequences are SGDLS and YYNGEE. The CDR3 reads CASSLTSGVANEQFF. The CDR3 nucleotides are TGTGCCAGCAGCTTAACTAGCGGGGTGGCCAATGAGCAGTTCTTC.

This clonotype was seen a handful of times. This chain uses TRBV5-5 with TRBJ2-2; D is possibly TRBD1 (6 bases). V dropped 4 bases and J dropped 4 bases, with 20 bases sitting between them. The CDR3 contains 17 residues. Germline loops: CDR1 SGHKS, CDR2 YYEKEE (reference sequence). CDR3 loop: CASSPSRAGTSTGELFF. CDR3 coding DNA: TGTGCCAGCAGCCCCTCTAGGGCCGGGACAAGCACCGGGGAGCTGTTTTTT.

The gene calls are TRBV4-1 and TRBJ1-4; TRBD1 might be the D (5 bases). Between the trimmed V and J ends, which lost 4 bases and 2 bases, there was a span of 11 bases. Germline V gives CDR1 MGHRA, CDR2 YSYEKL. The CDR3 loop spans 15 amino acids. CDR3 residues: CASSLLTVTNEKLFF. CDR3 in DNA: TGCGCCAGCAGCCTATTGACAGTGACTAATGAAAAACTGTTTTTT.

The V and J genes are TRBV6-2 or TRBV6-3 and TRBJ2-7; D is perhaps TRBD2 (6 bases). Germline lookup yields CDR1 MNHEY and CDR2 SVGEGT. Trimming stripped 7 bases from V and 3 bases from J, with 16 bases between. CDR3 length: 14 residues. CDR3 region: CASTRLQRVYEQYF. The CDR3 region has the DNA TGTGCCAGCACTAGACTCCAGCGGGTCTACGAGCAGTACTTC.

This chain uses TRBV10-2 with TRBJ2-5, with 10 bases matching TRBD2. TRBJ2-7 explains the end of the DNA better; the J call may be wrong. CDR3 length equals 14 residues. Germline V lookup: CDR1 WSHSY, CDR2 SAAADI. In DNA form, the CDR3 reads TGCGCCAGCAGTCCCGGGACTAGCGTCTACGAGCAGTACTTC. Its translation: CASSPGTSVYEQYF.

The CDR3 spells CASSQGLAGFDEQYF. CDR3 bases: TGCGCCAGCAGCCAAGGGCTAGCGGGATTTGACGAGCAGTACTTC. The genes are TRBV4-3 and TRBJ2-7; 9 bases are a match to TRBD2. The ends lost 1 base at V and 5 bases at J; junction bases unmatched: 6. The CDR3 loop spans 15 amino acids. CDR1 LGHNA and CDR2 YSLEER come from the germline V gene.

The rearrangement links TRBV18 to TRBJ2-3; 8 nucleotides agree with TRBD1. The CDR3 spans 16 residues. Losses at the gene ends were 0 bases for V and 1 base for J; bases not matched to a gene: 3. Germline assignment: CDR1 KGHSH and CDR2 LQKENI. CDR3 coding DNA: TGTGCCAGCTCACCACCGGGACAGGCCGGCACAGATACGCAGTATTTT. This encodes CASSPPGQAGTDTQYF.

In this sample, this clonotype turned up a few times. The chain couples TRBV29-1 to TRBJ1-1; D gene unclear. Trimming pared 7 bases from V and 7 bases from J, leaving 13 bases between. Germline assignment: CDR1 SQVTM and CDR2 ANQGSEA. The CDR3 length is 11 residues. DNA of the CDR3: TGCAGCGCCGGCGGAGGCGGTGAAGCTTTCTTT. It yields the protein CSAGGGGEAFF. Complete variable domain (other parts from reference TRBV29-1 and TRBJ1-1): SAVISQKPSRDICQRGTSLTIQCQVDSQVTMMFWYRQQPGQSLTLIATANQGSEATYESGFVIDKFPISRPNLTFSTLTVSNMSPEDSSIYLCSAGGGGEAFFGQGTRLTVV.

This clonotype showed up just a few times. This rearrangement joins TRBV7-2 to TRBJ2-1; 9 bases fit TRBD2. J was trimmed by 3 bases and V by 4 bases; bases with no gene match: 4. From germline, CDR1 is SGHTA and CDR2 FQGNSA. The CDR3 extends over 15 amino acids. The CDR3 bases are TGTGCCAGCAGCTCGACTAGCGGTGGCTACAATGAGCAGTTCTTC. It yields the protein CASSSTSGGYNEQFF.

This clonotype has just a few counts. The CDR3 nucleotides are TGTGCCACCTCGGGACTAGCGGGGGGCACAGATACGCAGTATTTT. It specifies CATSGLAGGTDTQYF. The chain has TRBV6-1 and TRBJ2-3, with 14 positions matching TRBD2. Germline CDR1 MNHNS, CDR2 SASEGT. This CDR3 spans 15 amino acids. Trimming at V came to 10 bases and at J to 1 base, leaving 4 bases not matched to a gene.

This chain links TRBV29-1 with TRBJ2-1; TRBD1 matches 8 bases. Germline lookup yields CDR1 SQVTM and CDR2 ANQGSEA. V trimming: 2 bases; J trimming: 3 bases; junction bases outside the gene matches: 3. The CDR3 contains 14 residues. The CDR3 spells CSVERGTGYNEQFF. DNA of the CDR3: TGCAGCGTTGAAAGGGGGACAGGCTACAATGAGCAGTTCTTC.

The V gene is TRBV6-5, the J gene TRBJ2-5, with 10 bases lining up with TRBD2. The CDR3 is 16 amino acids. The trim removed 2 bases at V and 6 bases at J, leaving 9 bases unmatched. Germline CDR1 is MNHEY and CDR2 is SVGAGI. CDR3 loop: CASSYTLGTSVKTQYF. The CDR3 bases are TGTGCCAGCAGTTACACCCTTGGGACTAGCGTGAAGACCCAGTACTTC.

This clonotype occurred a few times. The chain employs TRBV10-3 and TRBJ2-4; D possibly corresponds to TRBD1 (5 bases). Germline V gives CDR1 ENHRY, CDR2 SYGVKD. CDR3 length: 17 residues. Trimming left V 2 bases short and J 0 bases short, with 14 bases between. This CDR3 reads CAISEDRYSKAKNIQYF. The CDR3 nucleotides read TGTGCCATCAGTGAGGACAGATACTCTAAAGCCAAAAACATTCAGTACTTC.

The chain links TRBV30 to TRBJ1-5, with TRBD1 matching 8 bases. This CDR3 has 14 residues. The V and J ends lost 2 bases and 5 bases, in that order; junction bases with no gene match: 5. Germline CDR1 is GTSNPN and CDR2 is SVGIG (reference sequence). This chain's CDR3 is CAWSSGTGDQPQHF. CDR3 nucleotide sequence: TGTGCCTGGAGTTCCGGGACAGGCGATCAGCCCCAGCATTTT.

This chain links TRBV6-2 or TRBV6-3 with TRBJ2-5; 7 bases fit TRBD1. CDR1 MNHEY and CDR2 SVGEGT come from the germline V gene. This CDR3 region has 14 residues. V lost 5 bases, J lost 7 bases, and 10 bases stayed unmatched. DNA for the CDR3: TGTGCCAGCAGTACGGGACAGAACCTCCGGACCCAGTACTTC. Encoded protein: CASSTGQNLRTQYF.

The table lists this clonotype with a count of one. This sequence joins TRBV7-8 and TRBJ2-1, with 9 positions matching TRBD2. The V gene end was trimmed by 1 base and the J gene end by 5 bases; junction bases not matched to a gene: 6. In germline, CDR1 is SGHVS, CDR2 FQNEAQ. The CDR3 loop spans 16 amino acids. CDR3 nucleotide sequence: TGTGCCAGCAGCTTAGTTGGCGGGAGGGCCCACAATGAGCAGTTCTTC. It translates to CASSLVGGRAHNEQFF.